Below are 14 T cell receptor beta chains sequenced from a single sample in a study of identical twins. TCRdb re-called the 5' RACE reads with MiXCR, one entry per CDR3 protein. The data contain 450,000 or so distinct CDR3 sequences, over 12% of them singletons. These same data were also listed under a study on yellow fever vaccine responses in identical twins.

The sequencing sample was made of CD4+ T cells sorted from blood. The receptors were sampled from a woman aged 18-29 years in good health.

This chain joins TRBV11-2 and TRBJ2-3, with TRBD2 matching over 14 bases. With 4 bases clipped from V and 3 bases from J, the junction kept 12 bases outside the gene matches. The germline V gene has CDR1 SGHAT and CDR2 FQNNGV. This CDR3 contains 19 residues. CDR3 sequence (DNA): TGTGCCAGCAGCTCAGGACTAGCGGGGGGCCTTCCGGGGACAGATACGCAGTATTTT. Translating gives CASSSGLAGGLPGTDTQYF.

The chain joins TRBV4-1 to TRBJ2-7, with D tentatively TRBD1 (6 bases). The ends were cut back, 0 bases at V and 3 bases at J, with 15 bases in the middle. The CDR3 sequence is 16 residues long. Germline V gene sequence: CDR1 MGHRA, CDR2 YSYEKL. This CDR3 is CASSQEQGGSDYEQYF. The CDR3 nucleotides read TGCGCCAGCAGCCAAGAACAGGGTGGTAGTGACTACGAGCAGTACTTC.

J is TRBJ2-1 and V is TRBV7-2; D uncertain. The CDR3 has 13 amino acids. V was cut by 3 bases and J by 8 bases, with 11 bases left in between. Germline lookup yields CDR1 SGHTA and CDR2 FQGNSA. In DNA, the CDR3 is TGTGCCAGCAGCTTCCCTAGTGTCCATGAGCAGTTCTTC. Translation gives CASSFPSVHEQFF. Combining the CDR3 with reference TRBV7-2 and TRBJ2-1 gives the whole variable domain GAGVSQSPSNKVTEKGKDVELRCDPISGHTALYWYRQSLGQGLEFLIYFQGNSAPDKSGLPSDRFSAERTGGSVSTLTIQRTQQEDSAVYLCASSFPSVHEQFFGPGTRLTVL.

The chain combines TRBV28 with TRBJ2-1; TRBD2 aligns across 11 bases. After removal of 5 bases from V and 14 bases from J, the junction contained 5 bases not matched to a gene. Germline loops: CDR1 MDHEN, CDR2 SYDVKM. This CDR3 comprises 12 residues. Written as DNA, the CDR3 is TGTGCCAGCAGTCAACTAGCGGGAGTTGAGTTCTTC. Its protein is CASSQLAGVEFF.

The V and J genes are TRBV15 and TRBJ2-7; 12 bases are a match to TRBD2. This CDR3 is 16 amino acids long. J lost 0 bases, V lost 4 bases, and 4 bases had no gene match. Germline CDR1 reads LNHNV; CDR2 reads YYDKDF (reference sequence). The CDR3 reads CATSNGLAGYSYEQYF. The CDR3 DNA follows: TGTGCCACCAGCAATGGACTAGCGGGGTACTCCTACGAGCAGTACTTC.

The chain combines TRBV15 with TRBJ2-5; 10 bases line up with TRBD2. From germline, CDR1 is LNHNV and CDR2 YYDKDF (reference sequence). V gave up 3 bases and J gave up 2 bases; unmatched junction bases: 3. CDR3 length equals 15 residues. The CDR3 DNA sequence: TGTGCCACCAGCAGCTTTAGCGGGGGGCAAGAGACCCAGTACTTC. This translates into CATSSFSGGQETQYF.

This clonotype appeared a few times. The chain links TRBV5-1 to TRBJ2-3, with 9 bases that match TRBD1. This CDR3 is 17 amino acids long. The V gene's germline CDR1 is SGHRS and CDR2 YFSETQ. Unmatched junction bases numbered 11, after V lost 4 bases and J lost 2 bases. The DNA for the CDR3 is TGCGCCAGCAGCCCGACCAGGACAGGGGCCTACACAGATACGCAGTATTTT. It specifies CASSPTRTGAYTDTQYF. The variable domain in full, completed from reference TRBV5-1 and TRBJ2-3, reads KAGVTQTPRYLIKTRGQQVTLSCSPISGHRSVSWYQQTPGQGLQFLFEYFSETQRNKGNFPGRFSGRQFSNSRSEMNVSTLELGDSALYLCASSPTRTGAYTDTQYFGPGTRLTVL.

The sample holds many counts of this clonotype. The V call is TRBV28, the J call TRBJ1-1; D remains ambiguous. Trimming cost V 2 bases and J 7 bases, with 8 bases left between them. The CDR3 is 12 residues long. CDR1 and CDR2 (germline): MDHEN, SYDVKM. CDR3 nucleotides: TGTGCCAGCAGTTTAGGGAGGGATGAAGCTTTCTTT. It specifies CASSLGRDEAFF.

This rearrangement joins TRBV11-3 to TRBJ2-1, with 13 bases aligning to TRBD2. This CDR3 spans 16 amino acids. The ends lost 5 bases at V and 11 bases at J; junction bases unmatched: 12. The germline CDR1 and CDR2 sequences are SGHNT and YENEEA. The CDR3 reads CASSPSTGTSGAKQFF. In DNA, the CDR3 is TGTGCCAGCAGCCCTTCGACCGGGACTAGCGGGGCCAAGCAGTTCTTC.

This clonotype was recorded at least ten times. The chain links TRBV7-2 to TRBJ2-2; D call uncertain. Germline V CDR1 and CDR2: SGHTA, FQGNSA. CDR3 length: 15 residues. Trimming left V 2 bases short and J 0 bases short, with 7 bases between. The chain's CDR3 is CASSLKLANTGELFF. DNA for the CDR3: TGTGCCAGCAGCTTAAAGCTTGCGAACACCGGGGAGCTGTTTTTT.

This clonotype has ten or more counts. The rearrangement joins TRBV5-1 to TRBJ2-5, with D uncertain. The V gene lost 0 bases and the J gene lost 4 bases, with 13 bases spanning the gap. CDR1 is SGHRS and CDR2 is YFSETQ in the germline V gene. The CDR3 contains 15 residues. CDR3 bases: TGCGCCAGCAGCTTGGCCGCAGGCCTGAGAGAGACCCAGTACTTC. Amino acids: CASSLAAGLRETQYF.

The chain combines TRBV20-1 with TRBJ1-5, with D uncertain. Trimming took off 3 bases at V and 7 bases at J, with 13 bases between the two ends. CDR1 is DFQATT and CDR2 is SNEGSKA in the germline V gene (reference sequence). The CDR3 has 13 amino acids. Here the CDR3 DNA reads TGCAGTGCTAGCTTTGGTGGGGAGCAGCCCCAGCATTTT. It is translated as CSASFGGEQPQHF.

This clonotype was counted many times. The chain uses TRBV29-1 and TRBJ2-5; D is possibly TRBD2 (6 bases). The CDR3 loop spans 14 amino acids. Germline values: CDR1 SQVTM, CDR2 ANQGSEA. Deletions cut 5 bases from V and 2 bases from J, with 15 bases between. The CDR3 reads CSVPFRERQETQYF. For the CDR3, the DNA is TGCAGCGTTCCCTTCCGGGAGAGGCAAGAGACCCAGTACTTC.

V usage is TRBV25-1 and J usage is TRBJ2-5; TRBD2 is a possible D gene (6 bases). CDR3 length: 15 amino acids. The V gene lost 3 bases and the J gene lost 0 bases, with 11 bases spanning the gap. The germline V gene has CDR1 MGHDK and CDR2 SYGVNS. CDR3 DNA: TGTGCCAGCAGTGATAAGCTAGCGTACCAAGAGACCCAGTACTTC. Its translation: CASSDKLAYQETQYF. Full variable domain (remainder filled in from reference TRBV25-1 and TRBJ2-5): EADIYQTPRYLVIGTGKKITLECSQTMGHDKMYWYQQDPGMELHLIHYSYGVNSTEKGDLSSESTVSRIRTEHFPLTLESARPSHTSQYLCASSDKLAYQETQYFGPGTRLLVL.